A single T cell receptor (beta chain) is shown here with its context. This specimen belongs to a study of hypomethylating agent response in myelodysplastic syndrome. V was pared by 2 bases and J by 9 bases, with 4 bases of the junction left unmatched. CDR3 length equals 14 residues. The germline gives CDR1 SGHTS, CDR2 YDEGEE. Clones were read by immunoSEQ multiplex PCR, and TCRdb kept only the in-frame ones, dropping some. Of roughly 5,400 clones in the sample, roughly 90% were seen once. The source was bone marrow, collected before or after starting hypomethylating agent treatment for myelodysplastic syndrome (not recorded which). This TCR derives from a human donor with myelodysplastic syndrome. The V and J genes are TRBV5-8 and TRBJ2-1, with 11 bases matching TRBD2. The CDR3 nucleotides are TGTGCCAGCAGCTTTAGCGGGGGGGCAGGTGAGCAGTTCTTC. This encodes CASSFSGGAGEQFF.